This entry lists 4 T cell receptor beta chains sequenced from one sample in a study of immune cell composition in non-small cell lung cancer. TCRdb's copy holds only in-frame clones and misses some; the assay was immunoSEQ multiplex PCR. The sample records approximately 9,100 clones, under 85% being singletons. Sequencing was done on a sample of lung tumor tissue. The receptors were gathered from a human donor with non-small cell lung cancer.

The chain uses TRBV30 and TRBJ1-2; possible D gene TRBD1, 5 bases. Germline V CDR1 and CDR2: GTSNPN, SVGIG (reference sequence). The CDR3 has 15 amino acids. V lost 0 bases and J lost 1, with 12 bases in between. The CDR3 region has the DNA TGTGCCTGGAGTGTACTTGACAGCCTTAACTATGGCTACACCTTC. This sequence encodes CAWSVLDSLNYGYTF.

This chain's CDR3 is CASCRDRTNTEAFF. The CDR3 DNA sequence: TGTGCCAGCTGCCGGGACAGAACAAACACTGAAGCTTTCTTT. The chain links TRBV27 to TRBJ1-1; the match to TRBD1 covers 7 bases. Trimming at V came to 8 bases and at J to 2 bases, leaving 8 bases not matched to a gene. Germline-derived CDR1 and CDR2 are MNHEY and SMNVEV (reference sequence). CDR3 size: 14 residues.

The CDR3 spells CASSPVGEQETQYF. In DNA, the CDR3 is TGTGCCAGCAGCCCAGTTGGGGAGCAAGAGACCCAGTACTTC. The chain uses TRBV28 and TRBJ2-5, with a tentative D call TRBD2 (5 bases). Germline loops: CDR1 MDHEN, CDR2 SYDVKM. V lost 6 bases and J lost 2, with 13 bases in between. This CDR3 spans 14 amino acids.

The V gene is TRBV11-2, the J gene TRBJ2-7; 8 bases match TRBD1. The CDR3 is 12 residues long. The V segment lost 7 bases and the J segment 5 bases; nucleotides outside the gene matches: 4. The germline V gene encodes CDR1 SGHAT and CDR2 FQNNGV. DNA of the CDR3: TGTGCCAGCACCACAGGGGGACACGAGCAGTACTTC. Translating gives CASTTGGHEQYF.